The 30 T cell receptor beta chains below were found in one sample sequenced in a study of metastatic and nonmetastatic thyroid tumors. Not a single patient had been given any form of treatment at any point before undergoing thyroid surgery. TCRdb re-called the PCR reads via MiXCR. The sample yields 30,000 or so clones, 25% to 35% seen once. The specimen sequenced was blood. Receptors originate from a female donor with papillary thyroid cancer or a benign thyroid nodule (not recorded which). Some clones in this sample may be carry-over from other donors' samples.

In its sample, this clone was seen many times. Germline and junction disagree at one end, which may indicate a read error. The chain combines TRBV6-1 with TRBJ2-1, with D tentatively TRBD1 (5 bases). The germline V gene encodes CDR1 MNHNS and CDR2 SASEGT. The CDR3 is 15 residues long. CDR3: CASNQRWGSNNEQFF. The CDR3, as DNA: TGTGCCAGCAATCAAAGGTGGGGCTCCAACAATGAGCAGTTCTTC.

The V and J genes are TRBV12-3 or TRBV12-4 and TRBJ2-1, with 9 nucleotides matching TRBD1. CDR3 size: 17 residues. The V segment lost 2 bases and the J segment 0 bases; nucleotides outside the gene matches: 5. The CDR3 here is CASSLTPGQGSYNEQFF. Here the CDR3 DNA reads TGTGCCAGCAGTTTAACCCCGGGACAGGGCTCCTACAATGAGCAGTTCTTC.

Remarks on this clone: This may arise from a read error, as a much more abundant clone is one base away. The chain links TRBV10-1 to TRBJ2-7; the D is unclear. Germline CDR1 is WNHNN and CDR2 is SYGVQD (reference sequence). The CDR3 is made up of 12 amino acids. CDR3 amino acids: CARSETGYEQYF. In DNA, the CDR3 is TGCGCCAGGAGTGAGACCGGATACGAGCAGTACTTC.

The J gene is TRBJ1-1, the V gene TRBV18, with no clear D. The germline gives CDR1 KGHSH, CDR2 LQKENI. CDR3 length: 14 amino acids. Trimming took off 1 base at V and 4 bases at J, with 10 bases between the two ends. The CDR3 is CASSPQNMGTEAFF. CDR3 nucleotides: TGTGCCAGCTCACCACAGAATATGGGCACTGAAGCTTTCTTT.

This chain joins TRBV5-1 and TRBJ1-3, with 8 bases lining up with TRBD1. Looked up from germline, CDR1 is SGHRS and CDR2 is YFSETQ. The CDR3 extends over 16 amino acids. J was trimmed by 4 bases and V by 4 bases; bases with no gene match: 10. In DNA, the CDR3 is TGCGCCAGCAGCGCATTACAGGGGGTAAAAGGAAACACCATATATTTT. Protein: CASSALQGVKGNTIYF.

On this clone: The germline gene is not matched at one end of the junction; a read error may be the cause. This chain joins TRBV5-1 and TRBJ1-1; maybe TRBD1 (5 bases). The germline V gene encodes CDR1 SGHRS and CDR2 YFSETQ. This CDR3 region has 14 residues. The CDR3 loop reads CASSLGDYSTEAFF. CDR3 nucleotides: TGCGCCAGCAGTTTGGGGGACTACTCCACTGAAGCTTTCTTT. Full variable domain (rest looked up from reference TRBV5-1 and TRBJ1-1): KAGVTQTPRYLIKTRGQQVTLSCSPISGHRSVSWYQQTPGQGLQFLFEYFSETQRNKGNFPGRFSGRQFSNSRSEMNVSTLELGDSALYLCASSLGDYSTEAFFGQGTRLTVV.

This clone was picked up many times. This chain connects TRBV20-1 to TRBJ1-4; TRBD1 agrees at 11 bases. The CDR3 is 15 residues long. The junction had 4 bases not matched to a gene; V was cut back by 3 bases and J by 4 bases. Germline V gene data show CDR1 as DFQATT and CDR2 as SNEGSKA (reference sequence). The CDR3 region is CSARDRGLGNEKLFF. In nucleotides, the CDR3 is TGCAGTGCTAGGGACAGGGGGCTAGGTAATGAAAAACTGTTTTTT.

This clone was recorded many times. V usage is TRBV9 and J usage is TRBJ2-3, with 10 bases that match TRBD2. This CDR3 region has 17 residues. CDR1 and CDR2 (germline): SGDLS, YYNGEE. V trimming: 3 bases; J trimming: 3 bases; junction bases outside the gene matches: 10. Here the CDR3 DNA reads TGTGCCAGCAGCGCGTCTAGCGGGAGCGGGGTTACAGATACGCAGTATTTT. It encodes CASSASSGSGVTDTQYF.

The chain carries TRBV3-1 and TRBJ2-7; D call uncertain. Germline assignment: CDR1 LGHDT and CDR2 YNNKEL (reference sequence). This CDR3 contains 11 residues. The ends were cut back, 3 bases at V and 5 bases at J, with 5 bases in the middle. The CDR3 protein is CASSHLHEQYF. DNA of the CDR3: TGTGCCAGCAGCCACCTCCACGAGCAGTACTTC.

This clone came up a few times. A single base separates this from a much larger clone, so it may be a read error. The CDR3 loop is CASSLSRWGVSVTDAQYF. The CDR3 DNA follows: TGTGCCAGCAGTTTATCGCGATGGGGGGTAAGCGTCACAGATGCGCAGTATTTT. The J gene is TRBJ2-3, the V gene TRBV27; possibly TRBD2 for D (6 bases). The CDR3 length is 18 residues. In germline, CDR1 is MNHEY, CDR2 SMNVEV (reference sequence).

The chain is built from TRBV6-6 and TRBJ2-3, with 8 nucleotides matching TRBD2. V lost 2 bases, J lost 1 base, and 8 bases stayed unmatched. CDR1 and CDR2 (germline): MNHNY, SVGAGI (reference sequence). This CDR3 has 17 residues. The CDR3 region has the DNA TGTGCCAGCAGTTACCTCCCCGGGCGGGAGGGCACAGATACGCAGTATTTT. It translates to CASSYLPGREGTDTQYF.

At least ten counts were recorded for this clone. The chain couples TRBV3-1 to TRBJ2-7; 7 nucleotides match TRBD2. V trimming: 0 bases; J trimming: 0 bases; junction bases outside the gene matches: 2. Germline CDR1 and CDR2: LGHDT and YNNKEL (reference sequence). This CDR3 contains 15 residues. CDR3 bases: TGTGCCAGCAGCCAAGAGGGAGGGGACTCCTACGAGCAGTACTTC. The encoded protein is CASSQEGGDSYEQYF.

At least ten counts were recorded for this clone. At the DNA level, this CDR3 is encoded by other sequences in the same sample as well. CDR3 nucleotide sequence: TGTGCCAGTAGGGTCCTGGCGGGGAACACCATATATTTT. It translates to CASRVLAGNTIYF. The rearrangement links TRBV19 to TRBJ1-3; no clear D. V dropped 6 bases and J dropped 7 bases, with 13 bases sitting between them. The CDR3 contains 13 residues. Germline V lookup: CDR1 LNHDA, CDR2 SQIVND (reference sequence). Variable domain in full (rest from reference TRBV19 and TRBJ1-3): DGGITQSPKYLFRKEGQNVTLSCEQNLNHDAMYWYRQDPGQGLRLIYYSQIVNDFQKGDIAEGYSVSREKKESFPLTVTSAQKNPTAFYLCASRVLAGNTIYFGEGSWLTVV.

As concerns this clone: With a much larger clone just one base away, this may be a read error. The V call is TRBV7-2, the J call TRBJ1-3, with D tentatively TRBD1 (5 bases). The germline V gene has CDR1 SGHTA and CDR2 FQGNSA. Trimming removed 6 bases from V and 8 bases from J, with 14 bases in between. CDR3 length equals 13 residues. This chain's CDR3 is CASRLGKGYTIYF. CDR3 DNA: TGTGCCAGCAGACTAGGCAAGGGGTACACCATATATTTT.

This clone was picked up many times. The CDR3 DNA is TGTGCCAGCTCACCACGTCGGGAAGCTAGCACAGATACGCAGTATTTT. It is translated as CASSPRREASTDTQYF. This chain links TRBV18 with TRBJ2-3; the D gene is possibly TRBD2 (5 bases). CDR1 is KGHSH and CDR2 is LQKENI in the germline V gene. Trimming cost V 1 base and J 0 bases, with 11 bases left between them. CDR3 size: 16 residues.

This clone was counted between two and nine times. The chain recombines TRBV19 with TRBJ2-5, with unresolved D. CDR3 length: 13 residues. In germline, CDR1 is LNHDA, CDR2 SQIVND (reference sequence). The ends were cut back, 5 bases at V and 1 base at J, with 8 bases in the middle. The CDR3 nucleotides read TGTGCCAGTAGTTCCCGGGCCCAAGAGACCCAGTACTTC. This gives the protein CASSSRAQETQYF.

This clone was seen many times. The rearrangement links TRBV28 to TRBJ2-4, with D possibly being TRBD1 (5 bases). Between the trimmed V and J ends, which lost 2 bases and 10 bases, there was a span of 18 bases. This CDR3 is 15 amino acids long. Germline V gene data show CDR1 as MDHEN and CDR2 as SYDVKM. CDR3 in DNA: TGTGCCAGCAGTTTAGGGGCTAGGGTTTCCCCTATTCAGTACTTC. It yields the protein CASSLGARVSPIQYF.

This clone was counted between two and nine times. Mismatch with germline at one junction end may stem from a read error. As DNA, the CDR3 is TGTGCCAGTAGTATGCAGGGTGTGGCTAAGCCCCAACATTTT. It translates to CASSMQGVAKPQHF. The chain has TRBV19 and TRBJ1-5; D possibly corresponds to TRBD1 (5 bases). Per germline, CDR1 LNHDA and CDR2 SQIVND (reference sequence). The CDR3 runs 14 residues.

This clone was counted ten times or more. The V and J genes are TRBV28 and TRBJ1-5; D call uncertain. The V gene's germline CDR1 is MDHEN and CDR2 SYDVKM. CDR3 size: 15 residues. With 1 base removed from V and 0 bases from J, the gap between germline ends came to 7 bases. CDR3 residues: CASSLLGLSNQPQHF. CDR3 nucleotide sequence: TGTGCCAGCAGTTTATTAGGGCTTAGCAATCAGCCCCAGCATTTT.

This clone occurred many times. The rearrangement joins TRBV11-2 to TRBJ2-7, with D perhaps matching TRBD1 (6 bases). Germline CDR1 and CDR2: SGHAT and FQNNGV. This CDR3 has 16 residues. Trimming left V 4 bases short and J 3 bases short, with 19 bases between. This chain's CDR3 is CASSSIRGLGNYEQYF. DNA of the CDR3: TGTGCCAGCAGCTCGATCAGGGGCTTAGGGAACTACGAGCAGTACTTC.

In regard to this clone: Germline and junction disagree at one end, which may indicate a read error. The rearrangement joins TRBV11-1 to TRBJ1-1, with 9 bases matching TRBD1. The CDR3 spans 17 residues. Germline V gives CDR1 SGHAT, CDR2 FQDESV (reference sequence). The DNA of the CDR3 is TGTGCCAGGAGCTTAGAACGGTTCGGACAGGGGAACAGTGAAGCTTTCTTT. This translates into CARSLERFGQGNSEAFF.

At least ten counts were recorded for this clone. Other DNA sequences in the same sample also yield this CDR3. V gene TRBV4-1 combines with J gene TRBJ2-7, with 10 bases aligning to TRBD2. V shed 0 bases and J 3 bases; nucleotides not matched to a gene: 8. CDR3 size: 17 residues. Germline V lookup: CDR1 MGHRA, CDR2 YSYEKL. The CDR3 region is CASSQDGSLAGDYEQYF. In DNA, the CDR3 is TGCGCCAGCAGCCAAGATGGGTCCCTAGCGGGGGACTACGAGCAGTACTTC.

In its sample, this clone was seen many times. CDR3: CASSLAAQGYEQYF. The DNA of the CDR3 is TGCGCCAGCAGCTTGGCCGCTCAGGGCTACGAGCAGTACTTC. The chain combines TRBV5-1 with TRBJ2-7, with D maybe TRBD1 (5 bases). Germline lookup yields CDR1 SGHRS and CDR2 YFSETQ. This CDR3 is built from 14 residues. V was trimmed by 0 bases and J by 3 bases, leaving 10 bases between them.

This clone was picked up many times. CDR3 loop: CSARDWGQANYGYTF. As DNA, the CDR3 is TGCAGTGCTAGAGATTGGGGACAGGCAAACTATGGCTACACCTTC. The chain couples TRBV20-1 to TRBJ1-2; TRBD1 aligns across 8 bases. V gave up 0 bases and J gave up 2 bases; unmatched junction bases: 5. This CDR3 contains 15 residues. The germline V gene encodes CDR1 DFQATT and CDR2 SNEGSKA (reference sequence).

This chain joins TRBV18 and TRBJ2-6; possible D gene TRBD2, 6 bases. Germline V gives CDR1 KGHSH, CDR2 LQKENI. V was clipped by 1 base and J by 1 base, with 11 bases between them. This CDR3 is 17 amino acids long. Here the CDR3 DNA reads TGTGCCAGCTCACCACTGCCAGGGACTTCTGGGGCCAACGTCCTGACTTTC. It specifies CASSPLPGTSGANVLTF. Together with reference TRBV18 and TRBJ2-6, the CDR3 gives the full variable domain: NAGVMQNPRHLVRRRGQEARLRCSPMKGHSHVYWYRQLPEEGLKFMVYLQKENIIDESGMPKERFSAEFPKEGPSILRIQQVVRGDSAAYFCASSPLPGTSGANVLTFGAGSRLTVL.

This clone was counted many times. V gene TRBV19 combines with J gene TRBJ1-5; D gene ambiguous. Germline values: CDR1 LNHDA, CDR2 SQIVND (reference sequence). V was clipped by 5 bases and J by 0 bases, with 14 bases between them. The CDR3 loop spans 16 amino acids. CDR3 in DNA: TGTGCCAGTAGTCCAACGGGCCGTAATAGCAATCAGCCCCAGCATTTT. This gives the protein CASSPTGRNSNQPQHF.

By frequency in the sample, this clone is medium-sized. This chain links TRBV19 with TRBJ2-7, with D tentatively TRBD1 or TRBD2 (5 bases each). The CDR3 contains 14 residues. Per germline, CDR1 LNHDA and CDR2 SQIVND (reference sequence). V dropped 6 bases and J dropped 5 bases, with 17 bases sitting between them. CDR3 sequence (DNA): TGTGCCAGTAGGCACGCAGGGAGTCCAGACGAGCAGTACTTC. It is translated as CASRHAGSPDEQYF.

In this sample, this clone turned up many times. The chain combines TRBV6-1 with TRBJ2-1, with 7 bases that match TRBD2. Germline assignment: CDR1 MNHNS and CDR2 SASEGT. The CDR3 is 16 residues long. V lost 2 bases, J lost 7 bases, and 11 bases stayed unmatched. CDR3 sequence: CASSESGLGEGNEQFF. The DNA for the CDR3 is TGTGCCAGCAGTGAAAGTGGGCTCGGGGAGGGAAATGAGCAGTTCTTC.

This clone was observed at least ten times. The chain carries TRBV6-1 and TRBJ2-7; 7 positions agree with TRBD1. Germline V CDR1 and CDR2: MNHNS, SASEGT. The CDR3 consists of 12 residues. Losses at the gene ends were 7 bases for V and 4 bases for J; bases not matched to a gene: 4. The CDR3 protein is CASKQGLYEQYF. CDR3 nucleotide sequence: TGTGCCAGCAAACAGGGGTTGTACGAGCAGTACTTC.

This clone showed up many times. CDR3 in DNA: TGTGCCAGCAGCGGGGGACTAGCGGGAGGGAATGAGCAGTTCTTC. This encodes CASSGGLAGGNEQFF. The chain carries TRBV9 and TRBJ2-1; 16 bases match TRBD2. The CDR3 has 15 residues. The V and J ends lost 3 bases and 7 bases, in that order; junction bases with no gene match: 1. Germline V gene lookup returns CDR1 SGDLS and CDR2 YYNGEE.